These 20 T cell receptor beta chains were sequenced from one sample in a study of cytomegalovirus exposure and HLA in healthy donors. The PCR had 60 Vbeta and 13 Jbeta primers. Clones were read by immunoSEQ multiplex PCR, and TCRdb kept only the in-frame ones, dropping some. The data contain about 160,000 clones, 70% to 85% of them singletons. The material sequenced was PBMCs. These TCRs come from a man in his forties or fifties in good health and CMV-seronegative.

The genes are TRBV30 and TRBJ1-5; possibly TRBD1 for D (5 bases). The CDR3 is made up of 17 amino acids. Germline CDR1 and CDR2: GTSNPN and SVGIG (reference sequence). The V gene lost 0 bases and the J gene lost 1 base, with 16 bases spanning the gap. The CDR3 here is CAWSVRRTGISNQPQHF. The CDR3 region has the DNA TGTGCCTGGAGTGTACGTAGAACAGGTATAAGCAATCAGCCCCAGCATTTT.

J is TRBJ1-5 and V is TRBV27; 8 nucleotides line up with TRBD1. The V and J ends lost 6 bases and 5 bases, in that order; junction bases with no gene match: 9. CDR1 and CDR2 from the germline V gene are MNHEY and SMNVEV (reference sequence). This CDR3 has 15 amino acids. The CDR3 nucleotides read TGTGCCAGCAGCCTCGGGACAGGTGATTATCAGCCCCAGCATTTT. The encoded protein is CASSLGTGDYQPQHF.

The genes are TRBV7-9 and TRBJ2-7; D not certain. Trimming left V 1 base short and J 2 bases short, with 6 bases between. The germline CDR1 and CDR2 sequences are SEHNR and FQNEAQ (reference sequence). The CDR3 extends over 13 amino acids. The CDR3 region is CASSLDSAYEQYF. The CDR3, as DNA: TGTGCCAGCAGCTTAGATTCCGCCTACGAGCAGTACTTC.

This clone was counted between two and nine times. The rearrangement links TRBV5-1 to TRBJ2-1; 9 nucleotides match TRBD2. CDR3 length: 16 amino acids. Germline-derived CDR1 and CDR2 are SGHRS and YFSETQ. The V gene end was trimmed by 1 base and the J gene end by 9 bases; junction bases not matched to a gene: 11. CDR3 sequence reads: CASSLLVAGDLGEQFF. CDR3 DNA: TGCGCCAGCAGCTTGCTGGTAGCGGGGGATCTGGGTGAGCAGTTCTTC.

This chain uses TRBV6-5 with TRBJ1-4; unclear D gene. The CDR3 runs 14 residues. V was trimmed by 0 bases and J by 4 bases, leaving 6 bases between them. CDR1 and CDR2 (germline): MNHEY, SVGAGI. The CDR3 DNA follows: TGTGCCAGCAGTTACTCGGGAGGTAATGAAAAACTGTTTTTT. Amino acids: CASSYSGGNEKLFF.

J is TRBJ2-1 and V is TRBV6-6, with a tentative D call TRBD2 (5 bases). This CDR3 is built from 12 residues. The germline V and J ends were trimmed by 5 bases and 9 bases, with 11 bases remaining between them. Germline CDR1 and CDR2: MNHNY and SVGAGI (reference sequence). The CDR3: CASSPTGFEQFF. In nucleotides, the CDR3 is TGTGCCAGCAGTCCTACGGGGTTTGAGCAGTTCTTC.

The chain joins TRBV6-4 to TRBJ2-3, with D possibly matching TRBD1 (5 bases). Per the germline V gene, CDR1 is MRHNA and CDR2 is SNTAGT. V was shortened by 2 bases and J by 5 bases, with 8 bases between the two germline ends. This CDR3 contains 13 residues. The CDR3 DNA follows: TGTGCCAGCAGTGACACCAGGGAAGATACGCAGTATTTT. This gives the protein CASSDTREDTQYF.

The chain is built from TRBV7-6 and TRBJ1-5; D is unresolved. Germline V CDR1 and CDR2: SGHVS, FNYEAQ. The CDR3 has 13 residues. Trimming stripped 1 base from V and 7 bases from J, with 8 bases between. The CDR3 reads CASSLDRTQPQHF. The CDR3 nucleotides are TGTGCCAGCAGCTTAGACAGAACCCAGCCCCAGCATTTT.

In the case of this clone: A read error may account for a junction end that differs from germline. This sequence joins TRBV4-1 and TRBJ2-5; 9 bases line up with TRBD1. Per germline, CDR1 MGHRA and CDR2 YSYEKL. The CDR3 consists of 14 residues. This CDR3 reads CASSQDSSGQGVHF. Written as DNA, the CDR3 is TGCGCCAGCAGCCAAGATAGCTCGGGACAGGGAGTGCACTTC.

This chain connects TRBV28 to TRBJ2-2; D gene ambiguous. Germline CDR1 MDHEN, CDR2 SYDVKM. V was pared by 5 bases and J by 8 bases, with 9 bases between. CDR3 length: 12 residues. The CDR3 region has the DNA TGTGCCAGCAGTGCCCCCCAGGGGGAGCTGTTTTTT. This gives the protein CASSAPQGELFF.

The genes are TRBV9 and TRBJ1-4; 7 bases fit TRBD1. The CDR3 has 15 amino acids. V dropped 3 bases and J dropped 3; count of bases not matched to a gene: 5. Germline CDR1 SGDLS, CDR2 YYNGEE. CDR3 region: CASSEGAGSNEKLFF. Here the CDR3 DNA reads TGTGCCAGCAGCGAGGGGGCGGGGTCTAATGAAAAACTGTTTTTT.

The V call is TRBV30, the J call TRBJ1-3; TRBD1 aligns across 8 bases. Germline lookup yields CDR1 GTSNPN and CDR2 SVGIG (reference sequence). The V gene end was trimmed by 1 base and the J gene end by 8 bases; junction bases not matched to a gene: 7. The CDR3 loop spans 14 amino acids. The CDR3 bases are TGTGCCTGGAGTGCAAACAGGGGGGAAGACACCATATATTTT. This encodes CAWSANRGEDTIYF.

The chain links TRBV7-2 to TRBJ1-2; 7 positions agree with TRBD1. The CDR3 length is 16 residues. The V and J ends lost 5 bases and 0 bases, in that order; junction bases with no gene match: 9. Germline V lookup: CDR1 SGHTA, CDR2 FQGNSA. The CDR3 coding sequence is TGTGCCAGCAGCCCGGGGTCGACAGGGTCTAACTATGGCTACACCTTC. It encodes CASSPGSTGSNYGYTF.

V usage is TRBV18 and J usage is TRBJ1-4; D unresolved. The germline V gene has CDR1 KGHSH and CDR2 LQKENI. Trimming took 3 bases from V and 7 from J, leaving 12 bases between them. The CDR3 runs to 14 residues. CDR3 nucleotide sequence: TGTGCCAGCTCACCCGGGGTGGATGGTGAAAAACTGTTTTTT. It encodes CASSPGVDGEKLFF.

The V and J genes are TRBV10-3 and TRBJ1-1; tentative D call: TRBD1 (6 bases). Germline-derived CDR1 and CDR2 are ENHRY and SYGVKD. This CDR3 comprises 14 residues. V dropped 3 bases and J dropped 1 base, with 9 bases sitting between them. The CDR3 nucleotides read TGTGCCATCAGTGACTTACAGGGGAACACTGAAGCTTTCTTT. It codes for CAISDLQGNTEAFF.

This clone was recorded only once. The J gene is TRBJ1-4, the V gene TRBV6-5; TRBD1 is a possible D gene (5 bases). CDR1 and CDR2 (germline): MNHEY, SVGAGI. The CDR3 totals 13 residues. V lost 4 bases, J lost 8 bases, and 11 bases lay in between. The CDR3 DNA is TGTGCCAGCAGTTTTGGAGGGGTAGAAAAACTGTTTTTT. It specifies CASSFGGVEKLFF.

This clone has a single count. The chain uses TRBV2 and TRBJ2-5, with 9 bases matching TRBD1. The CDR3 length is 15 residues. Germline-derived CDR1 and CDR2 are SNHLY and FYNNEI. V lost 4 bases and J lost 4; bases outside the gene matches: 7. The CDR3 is CASSAMGTGLETQYF. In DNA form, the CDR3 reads TGTGCCAGCAGTGCCATGGGGACAGGGCTAGAGACCCAGTACTTC.

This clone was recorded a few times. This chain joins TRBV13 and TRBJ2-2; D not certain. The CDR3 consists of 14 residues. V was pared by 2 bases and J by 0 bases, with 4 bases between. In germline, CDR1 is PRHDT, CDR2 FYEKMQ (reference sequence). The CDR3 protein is CASSLPSNTGELFF. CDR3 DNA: TGTGCCAGCAGCTTACCTTCGAACACCGGGGAGCTGTTTTTT.

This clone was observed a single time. CDR3 sequence (DNA): TGCGCCAGCAGCTCAGGGGGCGCTGGAGGAGATGGCTACACCTTC. It yields the protein CASSSGGAGGDGYTF. The chain combines TRBV5-1 with TRBJ1-2, with 8 bases fitting TRBD1. V was clipped by 3 bases and J by 6 bases; unmatched bases: 10. Per germline, CDR1 SGHRS and CDR2 YFSETQ. This CDR3 is built from 15 residues.

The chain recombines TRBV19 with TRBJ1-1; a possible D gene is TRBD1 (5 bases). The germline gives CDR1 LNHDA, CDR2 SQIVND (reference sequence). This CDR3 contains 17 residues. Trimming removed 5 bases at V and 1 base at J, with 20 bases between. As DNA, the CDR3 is TGTGCCAGTAGTGGGTTACCGCTGGGTAGGGGGAACACTGAAGCTTTCTTT. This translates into CASSGLPLGRGNTEAFF.